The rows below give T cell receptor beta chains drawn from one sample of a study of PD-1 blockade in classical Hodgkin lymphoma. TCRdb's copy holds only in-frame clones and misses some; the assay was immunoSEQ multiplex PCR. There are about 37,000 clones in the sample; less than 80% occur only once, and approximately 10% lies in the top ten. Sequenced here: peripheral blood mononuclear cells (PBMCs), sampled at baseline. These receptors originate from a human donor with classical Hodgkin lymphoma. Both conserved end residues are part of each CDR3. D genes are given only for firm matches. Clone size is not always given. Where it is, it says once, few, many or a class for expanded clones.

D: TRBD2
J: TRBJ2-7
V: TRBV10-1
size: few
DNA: TGCGCCAGCAGTGAAGGCGGGAGGGCCGAGCAGTACTTC
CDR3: CASSEGGRAEQYF

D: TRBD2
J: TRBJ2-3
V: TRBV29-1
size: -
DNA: TGCAGCGCAGCGGGAGGGGCCGATACGCAGTATTTT
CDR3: CSAAGGADTQYF

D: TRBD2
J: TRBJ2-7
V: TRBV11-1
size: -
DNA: TGTGCCAGCAGCCTGACTAGCGTCTGGGAGTCCGAGCAGTACTTC
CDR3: CASSLTSVWESEQYF

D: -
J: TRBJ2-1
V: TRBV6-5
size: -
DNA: TGTGCCAGCAGTTTGGGGAATGAGCAGTTCTTC
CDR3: CASSLGNEQFF

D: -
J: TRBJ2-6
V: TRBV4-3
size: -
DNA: TGCGCCAGCAGCCCCGACGGGGGCGCCGGGGCCAACGTCCTGACTTTC
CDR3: CASSPDGGAGANVLTF

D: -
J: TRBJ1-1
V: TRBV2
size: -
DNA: TGTGCCAGCACTGGGACGGGGAACACTGAAGCTTTCTTT
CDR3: CASTGTGNTEAFF

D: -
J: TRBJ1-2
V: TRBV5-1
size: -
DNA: TGCGCCAGCGGACCCGCTTCGCCCGCAGGATACGGCTACACCTTC
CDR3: CASGPASPAGYGYTF

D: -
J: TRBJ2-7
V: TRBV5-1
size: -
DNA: TGCGCCAGCAGCCCCCGGCAGAGAACAGCGACAATCCCCTACGAGCAGTACTTC
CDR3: CASSPRQRTATIPYEQYF

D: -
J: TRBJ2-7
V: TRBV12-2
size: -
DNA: TGTGCAAGTCGCTTCACTCCGCCCAAGAGTGCAGCGGGAGGGAGGCCCTACGAGCAGTACTTC
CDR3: CASRFTPPKSAAGGRPYEQYF

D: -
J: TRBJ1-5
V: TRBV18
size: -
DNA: TGTGCCAGCTCACCGGACACTAGCAATCAGCCCCAGCATTTT
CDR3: CASSPDTSNQPQHF

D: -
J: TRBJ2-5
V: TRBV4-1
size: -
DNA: TGCGCCAGCAGCCAAGATGGCACCCTCCAAGAGACCCAGTACTTC
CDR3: CASSQDGTLQETQYF

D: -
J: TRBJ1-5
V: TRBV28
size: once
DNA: TGTGCCAGCAGTTTATCGGTCGAGGATGTAGGAGGGTATCAGCCCCAGCATTTT
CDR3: CASSLSVEDVGGYQPQHF

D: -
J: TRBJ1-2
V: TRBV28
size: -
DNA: TGTGCCAGCAGCCTACCACAGGTCCGGGGGGGCTACACCTTC
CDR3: CASSLPQVRGGYTF

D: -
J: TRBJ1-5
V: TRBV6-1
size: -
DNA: TGTGCCAGCAGTGAAAATGGAGGGTTTCAGCCCCAGCATTTT
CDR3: CASSENGGFQPQHF

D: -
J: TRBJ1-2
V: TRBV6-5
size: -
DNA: TGTGCCAGCAGTCCCCGGGGGGGTAAACATGGCTACACCTTC
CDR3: CASSPRGGKHGYTF

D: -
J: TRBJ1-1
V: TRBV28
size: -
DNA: TGTGCCAGCAGTACCTGGGAAGGACAGATGAACACTGAAGCTTTCTTT
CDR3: CASSTWEGQMNTEAFF

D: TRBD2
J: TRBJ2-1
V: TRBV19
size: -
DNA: TGTGCCAGTAGTATCCTGACTAGCGGGAGCTACAATGAGCAGTTCTTC
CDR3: CASSILTSGSYNEQFF

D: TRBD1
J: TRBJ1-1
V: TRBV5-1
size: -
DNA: TGCGCCAGCAGCTTAACAGGGGTTACTGAAGCTTTCTTT
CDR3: CASSLTGVTEAFF

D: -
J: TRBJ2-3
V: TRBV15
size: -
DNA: TGTGCCACCAGCAGAGAGGAGAACACAGATACGCAGTATTTT
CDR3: CATSREENTDTQYF

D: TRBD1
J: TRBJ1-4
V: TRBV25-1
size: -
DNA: TGTGCCAGCCTGAGACCGGGACAGGGCGCAACTAATGAAAAACTGTTTTTT
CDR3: CASLRPGQGATNEKLFF

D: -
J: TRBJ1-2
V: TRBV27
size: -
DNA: TGTGCCAGCAGTTCGGGACGGACCCTTGGCTACACCTTC
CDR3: CASSSGRTLGYTF

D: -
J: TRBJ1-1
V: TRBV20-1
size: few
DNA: TGCAGTGCTAGGGGAAGGACGGAAGCTTTCTTT
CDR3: CSARGRTEAFF

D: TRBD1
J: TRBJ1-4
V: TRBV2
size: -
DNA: TGTGCCAGCACCTACGGGGGACAGCCGAATGAAAAACTGTTTTTT
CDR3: CASTYGGQPNEKLFF

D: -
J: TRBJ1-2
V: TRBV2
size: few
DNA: TGTGCCAGCAGTGAAGGGGGGGTCTATGGCTACACCTTC
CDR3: CASSEGGVYGYTF

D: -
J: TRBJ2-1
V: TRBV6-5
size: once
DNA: TGTGCCAGCAGTTACATTTGGCAGGGGTCATACAATGAGCAGTTCTTC
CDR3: CASSYIWQGSYNEQFF

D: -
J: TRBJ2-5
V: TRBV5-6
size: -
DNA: TGTGCCAACACCCCGTTACCGGGACACAATCAAGAGACCCAGTACTTC
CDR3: CANTPLPGHNQETQYF

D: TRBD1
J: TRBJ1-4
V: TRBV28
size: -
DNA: TGTGCCAGCAGGACAGGGGGCGAAGGGGATGAAAAACTGTTTTTT
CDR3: CASRTGGEGDEKLFF

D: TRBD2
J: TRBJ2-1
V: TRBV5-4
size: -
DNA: TGTGCCAGCAGTCGTGGGGCCGGACTAGCGGGAGGTGGGAATGAGCAGTTCTTC
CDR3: CASSRGAGLAGGGNEQFF

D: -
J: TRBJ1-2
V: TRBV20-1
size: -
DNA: TGCAGGGGACACTATGGCTACACCTTC
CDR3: CRGHYGYTF

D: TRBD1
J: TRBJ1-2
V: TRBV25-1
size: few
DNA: TGTGCCAGCAGCGGGACAGGGGGCGTCAGTGGCTACACCTTC
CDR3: CASSGTGGVSGYTF

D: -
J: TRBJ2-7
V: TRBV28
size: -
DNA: TGTGCCAGCATTCCCGTACGGGCCGCTCGCTACGAGCAGTACTTC
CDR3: CASIPVRAARYEQYF

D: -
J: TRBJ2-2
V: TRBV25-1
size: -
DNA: TGTGCCAGCAGTGAGACCGGGGAGCTGTTTTTT
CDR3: CASSETGELFF

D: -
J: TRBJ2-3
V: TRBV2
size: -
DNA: TGTGCCAGCAACGGAGGGAATACGCAGTATTTT
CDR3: CASNGGNTQYF

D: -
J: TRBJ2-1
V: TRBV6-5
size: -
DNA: TGTGCCAGCTCCCCGGACCTCTACAATGAGCAGTTCTTC
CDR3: CASSPDLYNEQFF

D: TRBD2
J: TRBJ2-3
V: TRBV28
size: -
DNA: TGTGCCAGCAGCGAGCGGGAGTCCGGCACAGATACGCAGTATTTT
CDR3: CASSERESGTDTQYF

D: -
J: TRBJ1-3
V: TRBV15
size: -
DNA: TGTGCCACCAGCAGAGATCGGGGCTCTGGAAACACCATATATTTT
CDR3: CATSRDRGSGNTIYF

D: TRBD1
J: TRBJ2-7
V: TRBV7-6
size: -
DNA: TGTGCCACCAGTGAGGGACAGGGGGGTGCCGAGCAGTACTTC
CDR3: CATSEGQGGAEQYF

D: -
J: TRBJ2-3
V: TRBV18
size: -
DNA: TGTGCCAGCTCACCACCGGGGGGGCATCACACAGATACGCAGTATTTT
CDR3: CASSPPGGHHTDTQYF

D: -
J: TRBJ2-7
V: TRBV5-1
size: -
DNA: TGCGCCAGCAGCGTGGCAGGGACCGAGCAGTACTTC
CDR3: CASSVAGTEQYF

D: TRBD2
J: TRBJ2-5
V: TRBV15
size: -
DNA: TGTGCCACCAGCCCCCCCGGGACTAGCCGAGAGACCCAGTACTTC
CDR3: CATSPPGTSRETQYF

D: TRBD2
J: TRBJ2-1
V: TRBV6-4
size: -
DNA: TGTGCCAGCAGTGACTCGGGGGGGAGGCTGGATGAGCAGTTCTTC
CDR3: CASSDSGGRLDEQFF

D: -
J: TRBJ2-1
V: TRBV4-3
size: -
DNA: TGCGCCAGCAGCCGCGAACAATTAGCCTACAATGAGCAGTTCTTC
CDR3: CASSREQLAYNEQFF

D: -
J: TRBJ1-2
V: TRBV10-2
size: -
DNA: TGCGCCAGCAGTGATGTAAGCCTGGGAGGCTACACCTTC
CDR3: CASSDVSLGGYTF

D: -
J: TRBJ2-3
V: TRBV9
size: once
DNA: TGTGCCGGCAGCGTAGGAACAGGGACAGATACGCAGTATTTT
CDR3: CAGSVGTGTDTQYF

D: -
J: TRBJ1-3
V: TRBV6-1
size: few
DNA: TGTGCCAGCAGGTTTGGCGCTAGCTCTGGAAACACCATATATTTT
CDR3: CASRFGASSGNTIYF

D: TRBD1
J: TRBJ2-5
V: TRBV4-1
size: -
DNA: TGCGCCAGCAGCCCACATAGAGGAGACAGGGGGCGGGGGACCCAGTACTTC
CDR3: CASSPHRGDRGRGTQYF

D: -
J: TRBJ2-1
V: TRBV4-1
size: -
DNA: TGCGCCAGCAGCCAAGCTATTCCGGGACCCCGTGGAAATGAGCAGTTCTTC
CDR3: CASSQAIPGPRGNEQFF

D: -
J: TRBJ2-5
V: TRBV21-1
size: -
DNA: TGTGCCAGCAGCAAAGTCGGTCCTAGGGAGACCCAGTACTTC
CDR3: CASSKVGPRETQYF

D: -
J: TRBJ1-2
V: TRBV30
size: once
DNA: TGTGCCTGGAGTGTAAGGCTAGGCCAAGCTAACTATGGCTACACCTTC
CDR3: CAWSVRLGQANYGYTF

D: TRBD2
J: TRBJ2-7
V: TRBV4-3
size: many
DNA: TGCGCCAGCAGCCAAGACCGGACTAGCCCGGGGGACGAGCAGTACTTC
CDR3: CASSQDRTSPGDEQYF

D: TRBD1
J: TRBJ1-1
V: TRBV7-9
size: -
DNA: TGTGCCAGCAGTTCACTCCGGGACAGGGTGACTGAAGCTTTCTTT
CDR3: CASSSLRDRVTEAFF

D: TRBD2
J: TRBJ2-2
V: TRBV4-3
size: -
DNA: TGCGCCAGCAGCCAATGGTTAGCGGGAGGCATCGCGAACACCGGGGAGCTGTTTTTT
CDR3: CASSQWLAGGIANTGELFF

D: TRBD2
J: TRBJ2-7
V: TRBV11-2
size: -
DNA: TGTGCCAGCAGGCGATTAGCGGGAGGGCCGGAAGAGCAGTACTTC
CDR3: CASRRLAGGPEEQYF

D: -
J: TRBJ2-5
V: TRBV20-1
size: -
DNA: TGCAGTGCTAGAGTGCCGGGGACCCAGTACTTC
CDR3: CSARVPGTQYF

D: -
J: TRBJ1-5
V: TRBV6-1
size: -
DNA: TGTGCCAGCAGTGAAGGATGGAGTCAGCCCCAGCATTTT
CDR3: CASSEGWSQPQHF

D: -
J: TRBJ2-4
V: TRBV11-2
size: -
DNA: TGTGCCAGCAGCTTAGCTCGGAGAGGGGGAGACATTCAGTACTTC
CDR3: CASSLARRGGDIQYF

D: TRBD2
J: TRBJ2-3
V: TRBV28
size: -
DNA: TGTGCCAGCAGTCCCCCCCGTCTAGCGGGCGGCACAGATACGCAGTATTTT
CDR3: CASSPPRLAGGTDTQYF

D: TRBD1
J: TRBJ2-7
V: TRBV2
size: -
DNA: TGTGCCAGCAGTGGGCCAGGGGGTATCTACGAGCAGTACTTC
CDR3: CASSGPGGIYEQYF

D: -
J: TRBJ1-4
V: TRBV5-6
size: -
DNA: TGTGCCAGCAGCTCCCCCGGGACTGGCAATGAAAAACTGTTTTTT
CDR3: CASSSPGTGNEKLFF